Sequencing of this T cell receptor (beta chain) was carried out in a study of lymphopenia after photon versus proton radiotherapy. Study-level results: Post-nadir diversity loss with photons came from oligoclonal expansion, particularly CD8+ Temra cells.

Profiling relied on immunoSEQ multiplex PCR, and the TCRdb table lists in-frame clones only, not all of them. The sample includes 20,000 to 30,000 clones, about four fifths of them seen just once. Note on this clone: Its antigen is not known.

The receptor's source is a middle-aged man with gastric cancer. The sequenced sample was peripheral blood, obtained from a patient treated with photon-based radiotherapy.

The CDR3 DNA sequence: TGTGCCAGCAGTGAGGGGGGAAAGGACTATGGCTACACCTTC. This encodes CASSEGGKDYGYTF. This chain connects TRBV2 to TRBJ1-2, with a tentative D call TRBD1 (5 bases). The CDR3 covers 14 residues. The germline V gene encodes CDR1 SNHLY and CDR2 FYNNEI. V shed 3 bases and J shed 3 bases, with 11 bases lying between them.